This is a list of T cell receptor beta chains from one sample in a study of cytomegalovirus exposure and HLA in healthy donors. Generated by immunoSEQ multiplex PCR, the TCRdb table keeps only in-frame clones and is missing some. Of 330,000 or so clones listed, 86% are singletons. The sample was PBMCs. The receptors shown here come from a woman between 18 and 29 years old in good health and CMV-seronegative. Each CDR3 is given with its conserved first and last residue. D genes are given only for firm matches. Not every row has a clone size; where given, it reads once, few, many or a size class.

CDR3nt: TGTGCCATCAGTGAGAAGGTGCAGGGGCCCCACGAGCAGTACTTC
CDR3aa: CAISEKVQGPHEQYF
d_gene: .
abundance: few
j_gene: TRBJ2-7
v_gene: TRBV10-3

CDR3nt: TGCGCCAGCAGTGAGTATCCCGGACAGGGGCTTGGCTACACCTTC
CDR3aa: CASSEYPGQGLGYTF
d_gene: TRBD1
abundance: .
j_gene: TRBJ1-2
v_gene: TRBV10-1

CDR3nt: TGTGCCAGCACGGAGGGGGGGCCCCTTAACAATCAGCCCCAGCATTTT
CDR3aa: CASTEGGPLNNQPQHF
d_gene: .
abundance: .
j_gene: TRBJ1-5
v_gene: TRBV2

CDR3nt: TGTGCCAGCAGCTTAGAATCGTACTATGGCTACACCTTC
CDR3aa: CASSLESYYGYTF
d_gene: .
abundance: .
j_gene: TRBJ1-2
v_gene: TRBV7-6

CDR3nt: TGTGCCAGTAGCTCCGACAGGGGCACTGAAGCTTTCTTT
CDR3aa: CASSSDRGTEAFF
d_gene: TRBD1
abundance: .
j_gene: TRBJ1-1
v_gene: TRBV19

CDR3nt: TGTGCCAGTAGTATGGGAGGCAATGAGCAGTTCTTC
CDR3aa: CASSMGGNEQFF
d_gene: .
abundance: .
j_gene: TRBJ2-1
v_gene: TRBV19

CDR3nt: TGTGCCGCCTCAGGGGGGAGGGAGACCCAGTACTTC
CDR3aa: CAASGGRETQYF
d_gene: .
abundance: .
j_gene: TRBJ2-5
v_gene: TRBV10-3

CDR3nt: TGTGCCAGCAGCTCGCCGACTAGCGGGAGCAATGAGCAGTTCTTC
CDR3aa: CASSSPTSGSNEQFF
d_gene: TRBD2
abundance: .
j_gene: TRBJ2-1
v_gene: TRBV11-1

CDR3nt: TGCGCCAGCAGCACTGGCAGGGGGACCTACGAGCAGTACTTC
CDR3aa: CASSTGRGTYEQYF
d_gene: TRBD1
abundance: .
j_gene: TRBJ2-7
v_gene: TRBV5-1

CDR3nt: TGTGCCATCAGTCAGGGGCAAGAGACCCAGTACTTC
CDR3aa: CAISQGQETQYF
d_gene: .
abundance: .
j_gene: TRBJ2-5
v_gene: TRBV10-3

CDR3nt: TGTGCCAGCAGTTCCTTAGATACGCAGTATTTT
CDR3aa: CASSSLDTQYF
d_gene: .
abundance: few
j_gene: TRBJ2-3
v_gene: TRBV28

CDR3nt: TGCGCCAGCAGCCAAGGACCCGTACAGGTAGATGAGCAGTTCTTC
CDR3aa: CASSQGPVQVDEQFF
d_gene: .
abundance: once
j_gene: TRBJ2-1
v_gene: TRBV4-1

CDR3nt: TGTGCCAGCAATGGTGAAGGGGGCGCCGGTCAGCCCCAGCATTTT
CDR3aa: CASNGEGGAGQPQHF
d_gene: TRBD1
abundance: .
j_gene: TRBJ1-5
v_gene: TRBV2

CDR3nt: TGTGCCAGCAGTCCTATGCTAGGCGGTGAGCAGTTCTTC
CDR3aa: CASSPMLGGEQFF
d_gene: .
abundance: .
j_gene: TRBJ2-1
v_gene: TRBV28

CDR3nt: TGTGCCAGCAGCGGAAGCGGCGAGACCTCCTACGAGCAGTACTTC
CDR3aa: CASSGSGETSYEQYF
d_gene: .
abundance: .
j_gene: TRBJ2-7
v_gene: TRBV13

CDR3nt: TGTGCCAGCAGCGACAGGAGGCTTGAAGAGACCCAGTACTTC
CDR3aa: CASSDRRLEETQYF
d_gene: .
abundance: .
j_gene: TRBJ2-5
v_gene: TRBV2

CDR3nt: TGTGCCTGGAGTTCCCCCGCGGGAGGGTTGTATGAGCAGTTCTTC
CDR3aa: CAWSSPAGGLYEQFF
d_gene: TRBD2
abundance: .
j_gene: TRBJ2-1
v_gene: TRBV30

CDR3nt: TGTGCCAGCGCGGGAACCTTTGGGAGATCCTACGAGCAGTACTTC
CDR3aa: CASAGTFGRSYEQYF
d_gene: .
abundance: .
j_gene: TRBJ2-7
v_gene: TRBV7-9

CDR3nt: TGCAGCGTTCCAAGGAGGGATCCATTGGGCTACACCTTC
CDR3aa: CSVPRRDPLGYTF
d_gene: .
abundance: .
j_gene: TRBJ1-2
v_gene: TRBV29-1

CDR3nt: TGTGCCAGCTCACCAGACAACCTCTCCTACGAGCAGTACTTC
CDR3aa: CASSPDNLSYEQYF
d_gene: .
abundance: .
j_gene: TRBJ2-7
v_gene: TRBV18

CDR3nt: TGTGCCAGTAGTATCCGAGGTGGCAATCAGCCCCAGCATTTT
CDR3aa: CASSIRGGNQPQHF
d_gene: .
abundance: .
j_gene: TRBJ1-5
v_gene: TRBV19

CDR3nt: TGTGCCAGCAGCTTCGGGACAGACACAGATACGCAGTATTTT
CDR3aa: CASSFGTDTDTQYF
d_gene: TRBD1
abundance: .
j_gene: TRBJ2-3
v_gene: TRBV5-5